The subject of this entry is one T cell receptor beta chain. The CDR3 has 14 residues. Trimming stripped 7 bases from V and 3 bases from J, with 15 bases between. Germline CDR1 reads SNHLY; CDR2 reads FYNNEI. Sequencing was performed with immunoSEQ multiplex PCR; in TCRdb, only in-frame clones are kept and a portion is missing. The table shows 200,000 or so clones, with around 83% occurring only once. This sample is part of a study of blood T cell repertoires in COVID-19. This receptor was identified in a man aged 40-49 years who had recovered from COVID-19. The chain couples TRBV2 to TRBJ1-1; TRBD1 might be the D (5 bases). Sequenced: peripheral blood. CDR3 DNA sequence: TGTGCCAGCACGCCCAACACAGGTTACACTGAAGCTTTCTTT. It translates to CASTPNTGYTEAFF.